The 27 T cell receptor beta chains listed next were all sequenced from one sample in a study of blood T cell repertoires in COVID-19. The data were produced by immunoSEQ multiplex PCR, yet TCRdb's version contains in-frame clones alone and is incomplete. The sample lists 300,000 to 450,000 clones, 88% occurring once. Material for sequencing was PBMCs or T cells enriched from blood (not recorded which). The receptors derive from a woman under 30 who had recovered from COVID-19.

In its sample, this clone was seen once. The chain couples TRBV27 to TRBJ1-5, with a possible D match to TRBD1 (6 bases). Germline loops: CDR1 MNHEY, CDR2 SMNVEV (reference sequence). The ends were cut back, 6 bases at V and 3 bases at J, with 9 bases in the middle. The CDR3 length is 13 residues. The CDR3, as DNA: TGTGCCAGCAGACTGGGGGCCAATCAGCCCCAGCATTTT. Translated, it gives CASRLGANQPQHF.

J is TRBJ1-2 and V is TRBV14; 10 bases line up with TRBD1. Germline V gene sequence: CDR1 SGHDN, CDR2 FVKESK. Trimming removed 3 bases from V and 8 bases from J; junction bases left unmatched: 6. The CDR3 runs 14 residues. The CDR3 is CASSQNRGQGGYTF. The CDR3 DNA reads as TGTGCCAGCAGCCAGAACAGGGGACAGGGGGGCTACACCTTC.

The V and J genes are TRBV16 and TRBJ2-7, with 7 bases aligning to TRBD1. CDR1 KGHSY and CDR2 FQNENV come from the germline V gene. Germline trimming cut 4 bases from V and 3 bases from J; bases unmatched to any gene: 6. This CDR3 contains 14 residues. As DNA, the CDR3 is TGTGCCAGCAGCCCCAGTTCAGGGGGCTACGAGCAGTACTTC. Amino acids: CASSPSSGGYEQYF.

CDR3 protein: CASMRKTGGPQETQYF. The DNA of the CDR3 is TGTGCCAGCATGCGAAAGACGGGGGGACCCCAAGAGACCCAGTACTTC. V gene TRBV2 combines with J gene TRBJ2-5, with 7 bases that match TRBD2. The CDR3 spans 16 residues. V trimming: 7 bases; J trimming: 1 base; junction bases outside the gene matches: 12. The V gene's germline CDR1 is SNHLY and CDR2 FYNNEI. Complete variable domain (other parts from reference TRBV2 and TRBJ2-5): EPEVTQTPSHQVTQMGQEVILRCVPISNHLYFYWYRQILGQKVEFLVSFYNNEISEKSEIFDDQFSVERPDGSNFTLKIRSTKLEDSAMYFCASMRKTGGPQETQYFGPGTRLLVL.

The V call is TRBV6-5, the J call TRBJ2-1, with 12 nucleotides matching TRBD1. This CDR3 spans 15 amino acids. CDR1 is MNHEY, CDR2 SVGAGI, per germline. With 4 bases clipped from V and 6 bases from J, the junction kept 4 bases outside the gene matches. Written as DNA, the CDR3 is TGTGCCAGCAGTTGGCTGGGACAGGGGGCCAATGAGCAGTTCTTC. This gives the protein CASSWLGQGANEQFF.

V usage is TRBV7-8 and J usage is TRBJ2-1; TRBD2 is a possible D gene (6 bases). The CDR3 sequence is 14 residues long. Per the germline V gene, CDR1 is SGHVS and CDR2 is FQNEAQ. Trimming removed 6 bases from V and 5 bases from J, with 14 bases in between. CDR3: CASRRGANHNEQFF. The DNA of the CDR3 is TGTGCCAGCAGGCGGGGAGCCAATCACAATGAGCAGTTCTTC.

The V gene is TRBV30, the J gene TRBJ1-1, with D perhaps matching TRBD1 (5 bases). The CDR3 covers 15 residues. Germline V lookup: CDR1 GTSNPN, CDR2 SVGIG (reference sequence). Trimming took off 3 bases at V and 0 bases at J, with 14 bases between the two ends. CDR3 amino acids: CAWRWAGPMNTEAFF. The DNA for the CDR3 is TGTGCCTGGAGGTGGGCAGGGCCTATGAACACTGAAGCTTTCTTT. Supplemented by reference TRBV30 and TRBJ1-1, the full variable domain reads SQTIHQWPATLVQPVGSPLSLECTVEGTSNPNLYWYRQAAGRGLQLLFYSVGIGQISSEVPQNLSASRPQDRQFILSSKKLLLSDSGFYLCAWRWAGPMNTEAFFGQGTRLTVV.

V gene TRBV9 combines with J gene TRBJ1-2; TRBD1 aligns across 9 bases. This CDR3 contains 15 residues. With 4 bases clipped from V and 3 bases from J, the junction kept 7 bases outside the gene matches. Germline lookup yields CDR1 SGDLS and CDR2 YYNGEE. In nucleotides, the CDR3 is TGTGCCAGCAGCACTATGGACAGGGGCCACTATGGCTACACCTTC. This sequence encodes CASSTMDRGHYGYTF.

The rearrangement links TRBV27 to TRBJ2-1, with D possibly matching TRBD2 (7 bases). CDR1 is MNHEY and CDR2 is SMNVEV in the germline V gene (reference sequence). The CDR3 loop spans 14 amino acids. V dropped 4 bases and J dropped 9 bases, with 16 bases sitting between them. The DNA of the CDR3 is TGTGCCAGCAGTTATGAGGGGGGGCGCGGTGAGCAGTTCTTC. This sequence encodes CASSYEGGRGEQFF.

The chain combines TRBV5-1 with TRBJ2-7; D possibly corresponds to TRBD2 (7 bases). The V gene's germline CDR1 is SGHRS and CDR2 YFSETQ. V shed 4 bases and J shed 4 bases, with 21 bases lying between them. This CDR3 has 16 amino acids. CDR3 sequence (DNA): TGCGCCAGCAGCGGAATCCCCTGGAGGGGGGGATACGAGCAGTACTTC. Amino acid sequence: CASSGIPWRGGYEQYF.

The V gene is TRBV30, the J gene TRBJ1-5, with 7 positions matching TRBD1. The CDR3 spans 14 residues. Trimming took 3 bases from V and 6 from J; bases not matched to a gene: 8. Per the germline V gene, CDR1 is GTSNPN and CDR2 is SVGIG (reference sequence). The CDR3 coding sequence is TGTGCCTGGAGCGAAGGGGGCATCGGTCAGCCCCAGCATTTT. This translates into CAWSEGGIGQPQHF. Full variable domain (rest looked up from reference TRBV30 and TRBJ1-5): SQTIHQWPATLVQPVGSPLSLECTVEGTSNPNLYWYRQAAGRGLQLLFYSVGIGQISSEVPQNLSASRPQDRQFILSSKKLLLSDSGFYLCAWSEGGIGQPQHFGDGTRLSIL.

This chain joins TRBV11-1 and TRBJ2-2; 10 nucleotides line up with TRBD1. The CDR3 spans 16 residues. J was trimmed by 5 bases and V by 4 bases; bases with no gene match: 7. Germline loops: CDR1 SGHAT, CDR2 FQDESV (reference sequence). Here the CDR3 DNA reads TGTGCCAGCAGCTGGGGGACAGGGGTAGGAACCGGGGAGCTGTTTTTT. It encodes CASSWGTGVGTGELFF.

The DNA of the CDR3 is TGTGCCAGCAGCCGGGACAGCGGGACCCAGTACTTC. The encoded protein is CASSRDSGTQYF. The chain carries TRBV6-5 and TRBJ2-5, with TRBD1 matching 7 bases. The CDR3 sequence is 12 residues long. With V trimmed by 6 bases and J by 7 bases, 5 bases remained unmatched. CDR1 is MNHEY, CDR2 SVGAGI, per germline.

This chain joins TRBV5-1 and TRBJ2-5; D is unclear. In germline, CDR1 is SGHRS, CDR2 YFSETQ. Trimming removed 3 bases at V and 7 bases at J, with 10 bases between. The CDR3 length is 12 residues. The CDR3 sequence is CASSSELGTQYF. The CDR3 DNA reads TGCGCCAGCAGCTCGGAGTTGGGGACCCAGTACTTC.

The CDR3 here is CASRGLGEKLFF. The CDR3 DNA follows: TGTGCCAGCAGGGGGCTGGGTGAAAAACTGTTTTTT. The chain combines TRBV6-5 with TRBJ1-4; D perhaps matches TRBD1 (5 bases). Germline CDR1 is MNHEY and CDR2 is SVGAGI. Trimming removed 6 bases at V and 7 bases at J, with 9 bases between. This CDR3 is 12 amino acids long.

This clone was detected only once. This chain links TRBV5-1 with TRBJ1-2; maybe TRBD1 (5 bases). Trimming shortened V by 1 base and J by 3 bases, and 7 bases separated the two germline ends. Germline CDR1 is SGHRS and CDR2 is YFSETQ. This CDR3 region has 13 residues. The DNA of the CDR3 is TGCGCCAGCAGCTTGACAGGAGACTATGGCTACACCTTC. This gives the protein CASSLTGDYGYTF.

The V call is TRBV19, the J call TRBJ2-1, with 8 bases aligning to TRBD1. The germline CDR1 and CDR2 sequences are LNHDA and SQIVND (reference sequence). V lost 6 bases to trimming and J lost 8 bases; unmatched junction nucleotides: 12. This CDR3 has 15 amino acids. The CDR3 bases are TGTGCCAGTAGCCAGACAGGGGTGAAGTTTGATGAGCAGTTCTTC. Translated, it gives CASSQTGVKFDEQFF.

Of note for this clone: The identical CDR3 is also encoded by other nucleotide sequences in the sample. The V gene is TRBV6-5, the J gene TRBJ1-2, with a weak D call TRBD1 (6 bases). With 5 bases removed from V and 2 bases from J, the gap between germline ends came to 9 bases. Per the germline V gene, CDR1 is MNHEY and CDR2 is SVGAGI. The CDR3 covers 13 residues. The CDR3 sequence: CASSPDRNYGYTF. The CDR3 region has the DNA TGTGCCAGCAGTCCCGACAGGAACTATGGCTACACCTTC.

The chain couples TRBV6-5 to TRBJ2-7, with 10 bases matching TRBD1. Germline lookup yields CDR1 MNHEY and CDR2 SVGAGI. The CDR3 extends over 14 amino acids. V lost 6 bases, J lost 5 bases, and 7 bases stayed unmatched. For the CDR3, the DNA is TGTGCCAGCAGACTGGGACAGGGGCCCCACGAGCAGTACTTC. The encoded protein is CASRLGQGPHEQYF.

The chain combines TRBV5-1 with TRBJ1-1; D may be TRBD1 (5 bases). Between the trimmed V and J ends, which lost 2 bases and 11 bases, there was a span of 22 bases. This CDR3 has 15 residues. Germline CDR1 reads SGHRS; CDR2 reads YFSETQ. The CDR3 region is CASSLSSGQGVAAFF. The DNA of the CDR3 is TGCGCCAGCAGCTTATCGAGTGGGCAGGGTGTCGCTGCTTTCTTT.

The rearrangement joins TRBV10-3 to TRBJ2-7; the match to TRBD2 covers 8 bases. V shed 0 bases, J shed 6 bases, and the junction held 10 bases outside the gene matches. CDR1 is ENHRY and CDR2 is SYGVKD in the germline V gene. The CDR3 spans 16 residues. For the CDR3, the DNA is TGTGCCATCAGTGAGTCGCCGGGACTAGGACCTTCCGAGCAGTACTTC. Its translation: CAISESPGLGPSEQYF.

This chain uses TRBV11-2 with TRBJ2-1; D possibly corresponds to TRBD2 (5 bases). Germline CDR1 is SGHAT and CDR2 is FQNNGV. This CDR3 region has 15 residues. Trimming took off 3 bases at V and 5 bases at J, with 14 bases between the two ends. CDR3 bases: TGTGCCAGCAGCTTTGGGCGGCGGGTCCACAATGAGCAGTTCTTC. This translates into CASSFGRRVHNEQFF.

J is TRBJ1-6 and V is TRBV2, with 8 bases identical to TRBD1. V shed 5 bases and J 6 bases; nucleotides not matched to a gene: 3. Per the germline V gene, CDR1 is SNHLY and CDR2 is FYNNEI. There are 14 residues in the CDR3. CDR3 DNA: TGTGCCAGCAGTACAGGGGGTTCTAATTCACCCCTCCACTTT. Translating it yields CASSTGGSNSPLHF.

This clone was recorded once. The chain combines TRBV5-6 with TRBJ1-1, with D uncertain. CDR1 and CDR2 (germline): SGHDT, YYEEEE. Trimming pared 0 bases from V and 1 base from J, leaving 10 bases between. The CDR3 loop spans 15 amino acids. CDR3 nucleotide sequence: TGTGCCAGCAGCTTGGTGGCACGGGGGAACACTGAAGCTTTCTTT. Residues: CASSLVARGNTEAFF.

The chain joins TRBV28 to TRBJ1-5; D is unclear. This CDR3 is built from 14 residues. V dropped 3 bases and J dropped 3 bases, with 9 bases sitting between them. Germline V gene data show CDR1 as MDHEN and CDR2 as SYDVKM. This CDR3 is CASSFEGNNQPQHF. The DNA of the CDR3 is TGTGCCAGCAGTTTCGAGGGCAACAATCAGCCCCAGCATTTT.

The chain combines TRBV5-1 with TRBJ2-6; D perhaps matches TRBD1 (5 bases). Trimming stripped 7 bases from V and 0 bases from J, with 8 bases between. The CDR3 spans 14 residues. The germline V gene encodes CDR1 SGHRS and CDR2 YFSETQ. This chain's CDR3 is CASGAGSGANVLTF. CDR3 nucleotide sequence: TGCGCCAGCGGGGCTGGCTCTGGGGCCAACGTCCTGACTTTC.

This rearrangement joins TRBV7-9 to TRBJ2-5; tentatively, D is TRBD1 (5 bases). Germline values: CDR1 SEHNR, CDR2 FQNEAQ (reference sequence). V lost 1 base, J lost 5 bases, and 17 bases lay in between. The CDR3 is made up of 16 amino acids. DNA for the CDR3: TGTGCCAGCAGCTTAGAACGCGGATTAGGGGTGGAGACCCAGTACTTC. Its protein is CASSLERGLGVETQYF.